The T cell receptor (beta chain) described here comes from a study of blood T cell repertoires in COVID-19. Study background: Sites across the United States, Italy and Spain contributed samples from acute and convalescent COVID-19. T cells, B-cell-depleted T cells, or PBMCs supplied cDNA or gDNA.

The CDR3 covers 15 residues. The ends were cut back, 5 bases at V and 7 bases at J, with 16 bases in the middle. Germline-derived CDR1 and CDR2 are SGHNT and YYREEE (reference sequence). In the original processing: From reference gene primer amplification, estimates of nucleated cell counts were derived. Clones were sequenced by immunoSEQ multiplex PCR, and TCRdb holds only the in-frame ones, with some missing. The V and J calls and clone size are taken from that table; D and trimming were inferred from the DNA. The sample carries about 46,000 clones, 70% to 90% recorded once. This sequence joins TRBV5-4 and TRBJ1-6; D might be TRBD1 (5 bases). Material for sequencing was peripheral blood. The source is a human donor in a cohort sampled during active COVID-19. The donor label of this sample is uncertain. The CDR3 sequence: CASRSDSMTNSPLHF. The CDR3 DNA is TGTGCCAGCAGAAGCGACAGTATGACGAATTCACCCCTCCACTTT.